The 2 T cell receptor beta chains given below trace back to one sample, sequenced in a study of blood T cell repertoires in COVID-19. This table comes from immunoSEQ multiplex PCR, and its TCRdb copy is limited to in-frame clones, with some not included. The table has some 74,000 clones, roughly 83% seen once. The sequenced material came from peripheral blood. These receptor sequences come from an elderly woman with acute or convalescent COVID-19.

CDR3: CATSAASRQYF. The CDR3 DNA follows: TGTGCCACCAGCGCGGCGTCGCGGCAGTACTTC. The chain joins TRBV24-1 to TRBJ2-7, with unresolved D. The CDR3 sequence is 11 residues long. V lost 7 bases and J 9 bases, leaving 12 bases between the germline ends. CDR1 and CDR2 from the germline V gene are KGHDR and SFDVKD.

V usage is TRBV4-1 and J usage is TRBJ1-2; D gene uncertain. The CDR3 is 13 amino acids. V gave up 4 bases and J gave up 6 bases, with 12 bases separating them. Germline V gives CDR1 MGHRA, CDR2 YSYEKL. The chain's CDR3 is CASSPLSYDGYTF. Written as DNA, the CDR3 is TGCGCCAGCAGCCCCCTCTCGTATGATGGCTACACCTTC.